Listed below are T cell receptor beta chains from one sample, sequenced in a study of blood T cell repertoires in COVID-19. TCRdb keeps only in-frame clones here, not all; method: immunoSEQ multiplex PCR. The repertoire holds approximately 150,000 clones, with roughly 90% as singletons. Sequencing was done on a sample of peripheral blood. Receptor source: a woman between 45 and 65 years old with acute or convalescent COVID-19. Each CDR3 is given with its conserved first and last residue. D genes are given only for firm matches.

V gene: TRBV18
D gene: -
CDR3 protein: CASSPGDSYEQYF

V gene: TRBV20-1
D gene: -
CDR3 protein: CSATIDYEQFF

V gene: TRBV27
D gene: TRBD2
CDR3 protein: CASSLSPSGGAYEQYF

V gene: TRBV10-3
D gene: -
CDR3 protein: CAISESELGYPSYEQYF

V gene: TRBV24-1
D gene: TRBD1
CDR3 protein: CATSDLNPGQGADTQYF

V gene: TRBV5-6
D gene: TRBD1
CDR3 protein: CASSWEGTGGAWTEAFF

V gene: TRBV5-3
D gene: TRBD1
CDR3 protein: CARSPAAGGYRDEAFF

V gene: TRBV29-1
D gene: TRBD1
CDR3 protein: CSVDPGQGSKGGNTEAFF

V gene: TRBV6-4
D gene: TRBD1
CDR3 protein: CASSAVGTGPNSF

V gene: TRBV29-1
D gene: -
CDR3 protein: CSVLEVTGQPQHF

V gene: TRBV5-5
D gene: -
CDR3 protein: CASSWRDYGYTF

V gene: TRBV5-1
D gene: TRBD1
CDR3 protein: CASSRNTGTGGGNTIYF

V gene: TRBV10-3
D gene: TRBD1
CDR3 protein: CAISGSGTGGPGANVLTF

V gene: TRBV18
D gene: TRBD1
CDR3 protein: CASSLGQATTEAFF

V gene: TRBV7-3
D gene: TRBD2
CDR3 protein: CASSLAGVGGNEQFF

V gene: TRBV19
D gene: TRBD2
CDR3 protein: CASSQAGGLGGELFF

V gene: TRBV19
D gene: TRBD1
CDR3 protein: CASSTFTGGLNSPLHF

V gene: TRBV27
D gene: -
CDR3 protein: CASSLSGYYNSPLHF

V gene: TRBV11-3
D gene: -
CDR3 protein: CASSPRQDFSYNEQFF

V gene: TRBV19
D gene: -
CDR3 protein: CASSNSRDTFSYF

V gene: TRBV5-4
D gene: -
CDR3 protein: CASSSPTDEKLFF

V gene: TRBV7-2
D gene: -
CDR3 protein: CASSLGVRTGELFF

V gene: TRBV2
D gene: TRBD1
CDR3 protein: CASTRQGLNEQYF

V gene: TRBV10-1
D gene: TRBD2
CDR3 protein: CASSESGLAGRYTDTQYF

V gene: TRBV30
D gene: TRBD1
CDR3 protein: CAWSSPFLGQSFYGYTF

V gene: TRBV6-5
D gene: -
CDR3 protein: CASSTGTNTEAFF

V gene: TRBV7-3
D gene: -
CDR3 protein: CASSFGTGANVLTF